These 14 T cell receptor beta chains share one sample of origin, sequenced in a study of cytomegalovirus exposure and HLA in healthy donors. The PCR had 60 Vbeta and 13 Jbeta primers. Assay used: immunoSEQ multiplex PCR; TCRdb lists only in-frame clones, some missing. This table has roughly 140,000 clones, about three quarters appearing once. The source material was PBMCs. The receptors shown here come from a middle-aged man in good health and CMV-seropositive.

The CDR3 DNA sequence: TGTGCCAGTAGTAACGCACAGGGAGCCTATGGCTACACCTTC. This encodes CASSNAQGAYGYTF. The chain employs TRBV19 and TRBJ1-2; a possible D gene is TRBD1 (6 bases). The V and J ends lost 4 bases and 4 bases respectively, with 13 bases between them. This CDR3 contains 14 residues. Germline V lookup: CDR1 LNHDA, CDR2 SQIVND (reference sequence).

The gene calls are TRBV6-6 and TRBJ2-2; the D gene is possibly TRBD1 (5 bases). The germline gives CDR1 MNHNY, CDR2 SVGAGI (reference sequence). CDR3 length: 14 amino acids. The V end lost 6 bases, the J end lost 5 bases, and 13 bases lay between the germline ends. The CDR3 sequence: CASRDQGRTGELFF. The CDR3, as DNA: TGTGCCAGCAGAGACCAGGGCCGGACCGGGGAGCTGTTTTTT.

The rearrangement links TRBV5-4 to TRBJ1-2; 8 bases map to TRBD1. The length of the CDR3 is 13 residues. V lost 5 bases and J lost 7; bases outside the gene matches: 7. The germline gives CDR1 SGHNT, CDR2 YYREEE (reference sequence). The CDR3 DNA follows: TGTGCCAGCAGTTCGGGACAGGTCCGTGGCTACACCTTC. Protein sequence: CASSSGQVRGYTF.

This rearrangement joins TRBV4-3 to TRBJ2-5, with TRBD2 as a possible D gene (6 bases). CDR3 length equals 16 residues. CDR1 and CDR2 from the germline V gene are LGHNA and YSLEER. V lost 0 bases to trimming and J lost 5 bases, with 16 bases between them. In DNA, the CDR3 is TGCGCCAGCAGCCAAGATGACCTAGTTGGGGGGGAGACCCAGTACTTC. This encodes CASSQDDLVGGETQYF.

V usage is TRBV5-1 and J usage is TRBJ1-2; tentatively, D is TRBD1 (6 bases). CDR3 size: 13 residues. Between the trimmed V and J ends, which lost 4 bases and 3 bases, there was a span of 10 bases. The germline gives CDR1 SGHRS, CDR2 YFSETQ. The CDR3 sequence: CASSADRDYGYTF. The CDR3 DNA reads as TGCGCCAGCAGCGCGGACAGAGACTATGGCTACACCTTC.

Concerning this clone itself: A junction end diverges from the germline sequence, so it may reflect a read error. The chain links TRBV25-1 to TRBJ2-3, with 11 bases aligning to TRBD2. From germline, CDR1 is MGHDK and CDR2 SYGVNS. The CDR3 totals 15 residues. CDR3 residues: CAGSVAGGGVDTQYF. In nucleotides, the CDR3 is TGTGCCGGCAGTGTAGCGGGAGGGGGTGTAGATACGCAGTATTTT.

The table lists this clone with a count of one. The rearrangement links TRBV7-2 to TRBJ2-1; 7 nucleotides line up with TRBD1. Germline V gives CDR1 SGHTA, CDR2 FQGNSA. The V segment lost 1 base and the J segment 4 bases; nucleotides outside the gene matches: 4. The length of the CDR3 is 15 residues. CDR3 DNA sequence: TGTGCCAGCAGCTTAGGGGACAGAGTATACAATGAGCAGTTCTTC. Its protein product is CASSLGDRVYNEQFF.

V is TRBV4-3 and J is TRBJ1-4; 10 bases are shared with TRBD1. Germline V CDR1 and CDR2: LGHNA, YSLEER. The CDR3 totals 16 residues. V was clipped by 0 bases and J by 8 bases; unmatched bases: 6. The CDR3 coding sequence is TGCGCCAGCAGCCAAGATAGGGACAGGGGAAACGAAAAACTGTTTTTT. This codes for CASSQDRDRGNEKLFF.

CDR3 region: CASSPGAVRNYGYTF. DNA for the CDR3: TGTGCCAGCAGCCCAGGAGCGGTGCGGAACTATGGCTACACCTTC. This chain uses TRBV7-2 with TRBJ1-2; unclear D gene. The germline V and J ends were trimmed by 5 bases and 2 bases, with 15 bases remaining between them. The CDR3 has 15 amino acids. The germline V gene has CDR1 SGHTA and CDR2 FQGNSA.

The chain joins TRBV7-2 to TRBJ1-4, with a weak D call TRBD1 (5 bases). Germline assignment: CDR1 SGHTA and CDR2 FQGNSA. Trimming took off 5 bases at V and 5 bases at J, with 15 bases between the two ends. The CDR3 is 15 residues long. The CDR3 coding sequence is TGTGCCAGCAGCCCGAGGCCAGGGCTAAATGAAAAACTGTTTTTT. This encodes CASSPRPGLNEKLFF.

The table lists this clone with a few counts. V and J are TRBV2 and TRBJ1-5; 7 positions match TRBD1. Germline assignment: CDR1 SNHLY and CDR2 FYNNEI. J gave up 6 bases and V 3 bases, and 5 bases lay outside the gene matches. The CDR3 length is 14 residues. The CDR3 sequence: CASSEEAGGQPQHF. CDR3 in DNA: TGTGCCAGCAGTGAGGAGGCAGGGGGTCAGCCCCAGCATTTT.

The V gene is TRBV5-1, the J gene TRBJ1-4, with 8 nucleotides matching TRBD1. The CDR3 is 14 amino acids. V trimming: 3 bases; J trimming: 8 bases; junction bases outside the gene matches: 6. Germline V lookup: CDR1 SGHRS, CDR2 YFSETQ. The CDR3 bases are TGCGCCAGCAGCTGGGGGCAGGGGGCAGAAAAACTGTTTTTT. Translating gives CASSWGQGAEKLFF. Supplemented by reference TRBV5-1 and TRBJ1-4, the full variable domain reads KAGVTQTPRYLIKTRGQQVTLSCSPISGHRSVSWYQQTPGQGLQFLFEYFSETQRNKGNFPGRFSGRQFSNSRSEMNVSTLELGDSALYLCASSWGQGAEKLFFGSGTQLSVL.

This clone was seen only a few times. The gene calls are TRBV5-6 and TRBJ2-2, with D hard to call. Trimming pared 0 bases from V and 0 bases from J, leaving 6 bases between. The CDR3 spans 15 residues. Germline-derived CDR1 and CDR2 are SGHDT and YYEEEE. Here the CDR3 reads CASSLEQSNTGELFF. Here the CDR3 DNA reads TGTGCCAGCAGCTTGGAACAGTCGAACACCGGGGAGCTGTTTTTT.

The chain couples TRBV11-2 to TRBJ2-2; perhaps TRBD2 as D (6 bases). Per germline, CDR1 SGHAT and CDR2 FQNNGV. CDR3 length: 16 amino acids. The V gene lost 2 bases and the J gene lost 5 bases, with 15 bases spanning the gap. The DNA of the CDR3 is TGTGCCAGCAGCTTAAATGTGGGGGGAAGGACCGGGGAGCTGTTTTTT. It specifies CASSLNVGGRTGELFF.